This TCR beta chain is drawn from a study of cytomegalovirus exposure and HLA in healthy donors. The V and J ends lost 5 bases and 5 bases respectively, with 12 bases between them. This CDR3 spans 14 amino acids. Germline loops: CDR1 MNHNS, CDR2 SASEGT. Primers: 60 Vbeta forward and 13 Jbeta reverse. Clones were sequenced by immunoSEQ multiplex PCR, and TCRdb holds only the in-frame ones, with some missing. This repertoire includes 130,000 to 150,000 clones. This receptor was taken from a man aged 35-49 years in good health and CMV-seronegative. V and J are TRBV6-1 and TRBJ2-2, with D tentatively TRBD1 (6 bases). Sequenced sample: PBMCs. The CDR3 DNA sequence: TGTGCCAGCAGTCTACAGGGTTTTACCGGGGAGCTGTTTTTT. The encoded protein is CASSLQGFTGELFF.